This T cell receptor beta chain stems from a study of blood T cells in healthy people across ages. Sample-barcoded 5' priming and a J-beta primer mix drove a second PCR of about 6 to 12 cycles. TCRdb processed the 5' RACE reads anew with MiXCR; each CDR3 protein has one entry. The sample contains 700,000 or so distinct CDR3 sequences, over 40% of which appear only once. This clonotype was seen a handful of times. The CDR3 runs to 14 residues. V was cut by 2 bases and J by 3 bases, with 12 bases left in between. Per the germline V gene, CDR1 is SGHDT and CDR2 is YYEEEE. The source material was blood. The origin of this receptor is an elderly man in good health. The rearrangement uses TRBV5-6 and TRBJ2-7; D unclear. The CDR3 DNA is TGTGCCAGCAGCTTTCGTAACAGAATCTACGAGCAGTACTTC. The encoded protein is CASSFRNRIYEQYF.